What follows are 27 T cell receptor beta chains derived from one specimen sequenced in a study of CDR3 diversity in severe acne. In TCRdb, the PCR reads were re-called with MiXCR into one record per CDR3 protein. The sample comprises about 97,000 distinct CDR3 sequences, around 56% of which are singletons, and about an eighth rests with the top ten. Sequenced sample: blood. The receptors were gathered from a male donor with acne.

This clonotype has more than one count but fewer than ten. The rearrangement uses TRBV5-1 and TRBJ2-1, with TRBD1 matching over 9 bases. V shed 5 bases, J shed 4 bases, and the junction held 7 bases outside the gene matches. The CDR3 is made up of 15 amino acids. Per germline, CDR1 SGHRS and CDR2 YFSETQ. CDR3 in DNA: TGCGCCAGCAGGGGAACAGGGGGCTCGTACAATGAGCAGTTCTTC. Translation gives CASRGTGGSYNEQFF.

This clonotype was counted a few times. The chain links TRBV5-1 to TRBJ2-5; 13 bases line up with TRBD2. Per germline, CDR1 SGHRS and CDR2 YFSETQ. V dropped 6 bases and J dropped 2; count of bases not matched to a gene: 10. This CDR3 spans 17 amino acids. The CDR3, as DNA: TGCGCCAGCAAATTGTCGGGACTAGCGGGATGGCAAGAGACCCAGTACTTC. It translates to CASKLSGLAGWQETQYF.

As concerns this clonotype: It may be a read error: a sequence one base away is much more abundant. The chain's CDR3 is CANSPGNGYTF. CDR3 bases: TGTGCCAACAGTCCGGGGAATGGCTACACCTTC. The chain carries TRBV12-3 or TRBV12-4 and TRBJ1-2; D not resolved. This CDR3 region has 11 residues.

This clonotype was seen more than once but under ten times. This chain joins TRBV29-1 and TRBJ1-1, with 7 bases identical to TRBD1. Germline V gives CDR1 SQVTM, CDR2 ANQGSEA. Losses at the gene ends were 3 bases for V and 7 bases for J; bases not matched to a gene: 11. The CDR3 runs 14 residues. CDR3 nucleotides: TGCAGCGTTGAGGCTACAGGGGATATGGATGAAGCTTTCTTT. This sequence encodes CSVEATGDMDEAFF.

As regards this clonotype: This may come from a read error, since a much larger clone is one base off. This chain's CDR3 is CASSGPAGRETQYF. CDR3 DNA sequence: TGCGCCAGCAGCGGACCAGCGGGAAGGGAGACCCAGTACTTC. The V gene is TRBV5-1, the J gene TRBJ2-5, with 7 bases lining up with TRBD2. Unmatched junction bases numbered 8, after V lost 4 bases and J lost 5 bases. There are 14 residues in the CDR3. Germline lookup yields CDR1 SGHRS and CDR2 YFSETQ. Using reference TRBV5-1 and TRBJ2-5 for the parts outside the CDR3, the full variable domain is KAGVTQTPRYLIKTRGQQVTLSCSPISGHRSVSWYQQTPGQGLQFLFEYFSETQRNKGNFPGRFSGRQFSNSRSEMNVSTLELGDSALYLCASSGPAGRETQYFGPGTRLLVL.

This clonotype has a count of ten or more. V gene TRBV11-2 combines with J gene TRBJ2-7, with 12 bases matching TRBD2. The CDR3 totals 16 residues. Trimming removed 6 bases from V and 4 bases from J; junction bases left unmatched: 10. Germline V gene lookup returns CDR1 SGHAT and CDR2 FQNNGV. CDR3 sequence (DNA): TGTGCCAGCAGTCTCGGCGGACTAGCGGGACTTTACGAGCAGTACGTC. This sequence encodes CASSLGGLAGLYEQYV.

This clonotype appeared a few times. In DNA form, the CDR3 reads TGTGCCAGCAGGTTAGCGGGAAGCACAGATACGCAGTATTTT. It yields the protein CASRLAGSTDTQYF. The chain recombines TRBV5-4 with TRBJ2-3; 8 bases are a match to TRBD2. Looked up from germline, CDR1 is SGHNT and CDR2 is YYREEE (reference sequence). With 5 bases clipped from V and 0 bases from J, the junction kept 2 bases outside the gene matches. This CDR3 is built from 14 residues.

The chain recombines TRBV25-1 with TRBJ1-4, with a tentative D call TRBD1 (6 bases). The CDR3 contains 15 residues. V lost 11 bases to trimming and J lost 4 bases, with 20 bases between them. Germline CDR1 reads MGHDK; CDR2 reads SYGVNS. The CDR3: CAWRTGHLNNEKLFF. DNA for the CDR3: TGTGCCTGGAGGACGGGACATCTAAATAATGAAAAACTGTTTTTT.

The chain has TRBV6-5 and TRBJ2-7; TRBD1 matches at 12 bases. The CDR3 is 14 amino acids. CDR1 is MNHEY, CDR2 SVGAGI, per germline. V was pared by 6 bases and J by 5 bases, with 5 bases of the junction left unmatched. The chain's CDR3 is CASSPGTGGHEQYF. CDR3 in DNA: TGTGCCAGCAGCCCCGGGACAGGGGGCCACGAGCAGTACTTC.

This clonotype was recorded many times. This rearrangement joins TRBV19 to TRBJ2-2; TRBD2 matches 7 bases. The germline gives CDR1 LNHDA, CDR2 SQIVND (reference sequence). The V and J ends lost 6 bases and 5 bases, in that order; junction bases with no gene match: 9. This CDR3 is built from 15 residues. The CDR3, as DNA: TGTGCCAGTAGCCCGACTAGCCGTCGAACCGGGGAGCTGTTTTTT. Its protein product is CASSPTSRRTGELFF.

The chain's CDR3 is CASSMETGASYEQYF. CDR3 DNA sequence: TGTGCCAGTAGTATGGAGACAGGGGCCTCCTACGAGCAGTACTTC. The chain carries TRBV19 and TRBJ2-7, with 8 bases lining up with TRBD1. J was trimmed by 0 bases and V by 3 bases; bases with no gene match: 4. This CDR3 spans 15 amino acids. CDR1 LNHDA and CDR2 SQIVND come from the germline V gene (reference sequence).

This clonotype came up many times. The V call is TRBV7-9, the J call TRBJ2-7, with TRBD1 as a possible D gene (5 bases). The germline V gene has CDR1 SEHNR and CDR2 FQNEAQ (reference sequence). Trimming cost V 6 bases and J 3 bases, with 18 bases left between them. The CDR3 consists of 15 residues. The CDR3 spells CASRYAPDTHYEQYF. In DNA form, the CDR3 reads TGTGCCAGCAGATACGCCCCGGACACCCACTACGAGCAGTACTTC.

This clonotype came up many times. The V gene is TRBV19, the J gene TRBJ1-5; a weak D match, TRBD1 (6 bases). V was trimmed by 8 bases and J by 7 bases, leaving 12 bases between them. There are 12 residues in the CDR3. In germline, CDR1 is LNHDA, CDR2 SQIVND (reference sequence). The CDR3 sequence: CASSGEFQPQHF. In DNA, the CDR3 is TGTGCCAGTTCAGGGGAATTCCAGCCCCAGCATTTT.

This clonotype was counted ten times or more. Since a much larger clone is just one base distant, this may be a read error. This chain connects TRBV7-6 to TRBJ2-7; 7 nucleotides agree with TRBD1. Germline CDR1 is SGHVS and CDR2 is FNYEAQ. The CDR3 is made up of 13 amino acids. The CDR3 loop is CVSSSYGQDLQYF. The CDR3 region has the DNA TGTGTCAGCAGCTCCTATGGACAGGACCTGCAGTACTTC. The full variable domain, completed using reference TRBV7-6 and TRBJ2-7, is GAGVSQSPRYKVTKRGQDVALRCDPISGHVSLYWYRQALGQGPEFLTYFNYEAQQDKSGLPNDRFSAERPEGSISTLTIQRTEQRDSAMYRCVSSSYGQDLQYFGPGTRLTVT.

This clonotype has a count of ten or more. This chain links TRBV6-2 or TRBV6-3 with TRBJ2-1, with 9 bases fitting TRBD1. The germline gives CDR1 MNHEY, CDR2 SVGEGT. Trimming removed 7 bases from V and 2 bases from J; junction bases left unmatched: 6. The CDR3 totals 15 residues. For the CDR3, the DNA is TGTGCCAGCATTCCACAGGGGGCGGCCTACAATGAGCAGTTCTTC. As protein: CASIPQGAAYNEQFF.

This chain links TRBV7-2 with TRBJ2-5, with 8 nucleotides matching TRBD2. J was trimmed by 1 base and V by 1 base; bases with no gene match: 8. The CDR3 runs 17 residues. CDR1 is SGHTA, CDR2 FQGNSA, per germline. The DNA for the CDR3 is TGTGCCAGCAGCTTAGGGGTGGTAGCGGGGATCCAAGAGACCCAGTACTTC. Residues: CASSLGVVAGIQETQYF.

This clonotype was detected only a few times. This chain links TRBV10-2 with TRBJ1-5; D gene ambiguous. Per the germline V gene, CDR1 is WSHSY and CDR2 is SAAADI. V lost 4 bases, J lost 6 bases, and 13 bases lay in between. This CDR3 spans 14 amino acids. CDR3 loop: CASSGGQDGQPQHF. DNA of the CDR3: TGCGCCAGCAGTGGAGGGCAGGATGGTCAGCCCCAGCATTTT.

This clonotype appeared a single time. The rearrangement links TRBV29-1 to TRBJ2-5; either TRBD1 or TRBD2 may fit D (5 bases each). This CDR3 is built from 16 residues. Trimming removed 2 bases from V and 0 bases from J, with 16 bases in between. CDR1 SQVTM and CDR2 ANQGSEA come from the germline V gene. The CDR3 DNA is TGCAGCGTTGAATCTCGAGAGGGGCCGAACCAAGAGACCCAGTACTTC. Protein sequence: CSVESREGPNQETQYF. The entire variable domain, with the rest obtained from reference TRBV29-1 and TRBJ2-5, is as follows: SAVISQKPSRDICQRGTSLTIQCQVDSQVTMMFWYRQQPGQSLTLIATANQGSEATYESGFVIDKFPISRPNLTFSTLTVSNMSPEDSSIYLCSVESREGPNQETQYFGPGTRLLVL.

J is TRBJ1-2 and V is TRBV29-1, with unresolved D. The CDR3 spans 11 residues. Per the germline V gene, CDR1 is SQVTM and CDR2 is ANQGSEA. Trimming left V 4 bases short and J 4 bases short, with 7 bases between. CDR3 bases: TGCAGCGTTGGCCGGGGCTATGGCTACACCTTC. This sequence encodes CSVGRGYGYTF.

The chain uses TRBV28 and TRBJ2-7; 9 bases align to TRBD1. Germline trimming cut 3 bases from V and 5 bases from J; bases unmatched to any gene: 14. Germline V gene sequence: CDR1 MDHEN, CDR2 SYDVKM. The CDR3 contains 17 residues. Here the CDR3 DNA reads TGTGCCAGCAGTTTCAGAATCACGGGACAGGGAGGGAACGAGCAGTACTTC. Translation gives CASSFRITGQGGNEQYF.

This clonotype was found a few times. The V gene is TRBV2, the J gene TRBJ1-2; D unresolved. CDR1 is SNHLY and CDR2 is FYNNEI in the germline V gene. The CDR3 is 11 amino acids. V was trimmed by 8 bases and J by 8 bases, leaving 12 bases between them. The CDR3 loop is CASVGVGGYTF. The CDR3 nucleotides read TGTGCCAGCGTGGGCGTCGGCGGCTACACCTTC.

This clonotype has only one observation. V gene TRBV7-4 combines with J gene TRBJ1-2, with D possibly being TRBD1 (5 bases). Germline V lookup: CDR1 SGHVT, CDR2 SQSDAQ. Between the trimmed V and J ends, which lost 5 bases and 3 bases, there was a span of 7 bases. The CDR3 runs to 12 residues. CDR3 residues: CASSQGDYGYTF. As DNA, the CDR3 is TGTGCCAGCAGCCAAGGGGACTATGGCTACACCTTC.

This clonotype occurred many times. V and J are TRBV2 and TRBJ2-4; 11 positions agree with TRBD1. J was trimmed by 9 bases and V by 3 bases; bases with no gene match: 1. CDR1 is SNHLY, CDR2 FYNNEI, per germline. The CDR3 runs to 13 residues. The CDR3 nucleotides are TGTGCCAGCAGTGAGGACAGGGGGCGCATTCAGTACTTC. It yields the protein CASSEDRGRIQYF. The full variable domain, in which reference TRBV2 and TRBJ2-4 provide the parts outside the CDR3, is EPEVTQTPSHQVTQMGQEVILRCVPISNHLYFYWYRQILGQKVEFLVSFYNNEISEKSEIFDDQFSVERPDGSNFTLKIRSTKLEDSAMYFCASSEDRGRIQYFGAGTRLSVL.

This clonotype was recorded only once. Just one base apart from a much larger clone, this may be a read error. The V and J genes are TRBV20-1 and TRBJ2-1; 15 bases agree with TRBD2. This CDR3 region has 17 residues. The germline V gene encodes CDR1 DFQATT and CDR2 SNEGSKA (reference sequence). This chain's CDR3 is CGAPGLAGGFTWNEQFF. The CDR3 nucleotides read TGCGGTGCCCCGGGACTAGCGGGAGGTTTTACATGGAATGAGCAGTTCTTC.

V and J are TRBV20-1 and TRBJ1-2; D remains ambiguous. Trimming pared 4 bases from V and 5 bases from J, leaving 14 bases between. CDR3 size: 13 residues. CDR1 and CDR2 from the germline V gene are DFQATT and SNEGSKA (reference sequence). The CDR3 loop is CSATPGYRYGYTF. CDR3 nucleotides: TGCAGTGCTACTCCGGGATACCGATATGGCTACACCTTC.

The rearrangement uses TRBV20-1 and TRBJ2-7; 7 nucleotides align to TRBD2. The CDR3 is 13 residues long. The germline CDR1 and CDR2 sequences are DFQATT and SNEGSKA (reference sequence). J lost 3 bases, V lost 6 bases, and 8 bases had no gene match. Written as DNA, the CDR3 is TGCAGTGCCTTGACTAGCAGGGACTACGAGCAGTACTTC. Protein sequence: CSALTSRDYEQYF.

The chain links TRBV10-3 to TRBJ1-4, with D unresolved. Germline V gene sequence: CDR1 ENHRY, CDR2 SYGVKD. V lost 3 bases, J lost 7 bases, and 6 bases lay in between. This CDR3 is built from 12 residues. The CDR3 region is CAISDMSEKLFF. CDR3 in DNA: TGTGCCATCAGTGACATGAGTGAAAAACTGTTTTTT.